These 22 T cell receptor beta chains share one sample of origin, sequenced in a study of blood T cell repertoires in COVID-19. TCRdb's table, derived via immunoSEQ multiplex PCR, lists solely in-frame clones and lacks some. Of 20,000 to 30,000 clones listed, around nine tenths are singletons. The sequenced material came from peripheral blood. These receptors came from a man in his forties or fifties with active COVID-19.

The V and J genes are TRBV29-1 and TRBJ2-7, with 11 bases identical to TRBD1. CDR1 and CDR2 from the germline V gene are SQVTM and ANQGSEA. Unmatched junction bases numbered 2, after V lost 7 bases and J lost 3 bases. The CDR3 totals 12 residues. This CDR3 is CSAGTGGYEQYF. In DNA, the CDR3 is TGCAGCGCCGGGACAGGGGGCTACGAGCAGTACTTC.

The chain carries TRBV4-1 and TRBJ2-7; TRBD1 matches at 7 bases. Germline V gives CDR1 MGHRA, CDR2 YSYEKL. The V gene end was trimmed by 6 bases and the J gene end by 2 bases; junction bases not matched to a gene: 13. The CDR3 totals 16 residues. CDR3 in DNA: TGCGCCAGCAGTCAAACGAGACTGGGACAGACCTACGAGCAGTACTTC. Protein product: CASSQTRLGQTYEQYF.

This clone has just one count. The chain recombines TRBV5-6 with TRBJ2-2; D is unclear. Germline-derived CDR1 and CDR2 are SGHDT and YYEEEE. The CDR3 extends over 13 amino acids. V shed 2 bases and J shed 2 bases, with 4 bases lying between them. The CDR3: CASSFRNTGELFF. The CDR3 DNA is TGTGCCAGCAGCTTTAGAAACACCGGGGAGCTGTTTTTT.

The V call is TRBV6-1, the J call TRBJ1-3; no reliable D call. Between the trimmed V and J ends, which lost 2 bases and 4 bases, there was a span of 12 bases. Germline-derived CDR1 and CDR2 are MNHNS and SASEGT. CDR3 length: 15 amino acids. The CDR3 coding sequence is TGTGCCAGCAGTGAAATGGTCAGGTCCGGAAACACCATATATTTT. It specifies CASSEMVRSGNTIYF.

The chain recombines TRBV27 with TRBJ1-2; no firm D call. The CDR3 spans 15 residues. V was trimmed by 0 bases and J by 8 bases, leaving 16 bases between them. Germline V CDR1 and CDR2: MNHEY, SMNVEV (reference sequence). CDR3 region: CASSLSSRPVNGYTF. Written as DNA, the CDR3 is TGTGCCAGCAGTTTATCCTCGAGGCCCGTTAACGGCTACACCTTC.

This rearrangement joins TRBV9 to TRBJ1-3; 8 bases are shared with TRBD1. Germline CDR1 and CDR2: SGDLS and YYNGEE. The CDR3 has 14 residues. The V segment lost 2 bases and the J segment 2 bases; nucleotides outside the gene matches: 0. CDR3 amino acids: CASSVDRAGNTIYF. Written as DNA, the CDR3 is TGTGCCAGCAGCGTGGACAGGGCTGGAAACACCATATATTTT. The whole variable domain, remainder taken from reference TRBV9 and TRBJ1-3, is DSGVTQTPKHLITATGQRVTLRCSPRSGDLSVYWYQQSLDQGLQFLIQYYNGEERAKGNILERFSAQQFPDLHSELNLSSLELGDSALYFCASSVDRAGNTIYFGEGSWLTVV.

This chain links TRBV10-3 with TRBJ1-4; 7 nucleotides match TRBD1. The CDR3 has 14 residues. Germline values: CDR1 ENHRY, CDR2 SYGVKD. Losses at the gene ends were 5 bases for V and 0 bases for J; bases not matched to a gene: 0. DNA of the CDR3: TGTGCCATCAGTCAGGGGGCAACTAATGAAAAACTGTTTTTT. The encoded protein is CAISQGATNEKLFF.

This clone was counted a few times. This chain links TRBV6-4 with TRBJ2-3; D not resolved. This CDR3 comprises 14 residues. Trimming shortened V by 6 bases and J by 0 bases, and 10 bases separated the two germline ends. CDR1 and CDR2 (germline): MRHNA, SNTAGT. In nucleotides, the CDR3 is TGTGCCAGCAGCACTACGGCTAGCACAGATACGCAGTATTTT. This translates into CASSTTASTDTQYF.

J is TRBJ2-7 and V is TRBV5-6; maybe TRBD1 (6 bases). The CDR3 runs to 14 residues. Germline assignment: CDR1 SGHDT and CDR2 YYEEEE. V was shortened by 4 bases and J by 4 bases, with 15 bases between the two germline ends. CDR3 sequence: CASSLNREMYEQYF. Written as DNA, the CDR3 is TGTGCCAGCAGCCTCAACAGGGAAATGTACGAGCAGTACTTC.

This chain links TRBV7-9 with TRBJ1-1, with 7 bases identical to TRBD1. This CDR3 spans 16 amino acids. Germline trimming cut 5 bases from V and 0 bases from J; bases unmatched to any gene: 9. Germline V gene data show CDR1 as SEHNR and CDR2 as FQNEAQ (reference sequence). The CDR3 sequence: CASSPRTGTVNTEAFF. In nucleotides, the CDR3 is TGTGCCAGCAGCCCAAGGACCGGGACAGTGAACACTGAAGCTTTCTTT.

The rearrangement links TRBV27 to TRBJ2-7, with 9 nucleotides matching TRBD2. The CDR3 has 18 amino acids. J was trimmed by 1 base and V by 3 bases; bases with no gene match: 13. The germline V gene has CDR1 MNHEY and CDR2 SMNVEV (reference sequence). Here the CDR3 reads CASSFGQGISGRSYEQYF. The CDR3 DNA reads TGTGCCAGCAGTTTCGGGCAGGGTATAAGCGGGAGGTCCTACGAGCAGTACTTC.

This chain uses TRBV18 with TRBJ1-2, with 12 bases fitting TRBD1. Unmatched junction bases numbered 5, after V lost 4 bases and J lost 5 bases. The CDR3 is 15 residues long. Germline CDR1 reads KGHSH; CDR2 reads LQKENI. CDR3 bases: TGTGCCAGCTCACAACCGGGACAGGGGGCGTATGGCTACACCTTC. It yields the protein CASSQPGQGAYGYTF.

The CDR3 DNA follows: TGTGCCGCCCATAGCGGGAGTGGCTACAATGAGCAGTTCTTC. Its protein product is CAAHSGSGYNEQFF. The chain links TRBV10-3 to TRBJ2-1; TRBD2 agrees at 9 bases. The CDR3 sequence is 14 residues long. Germline V CDR1 and CDR2: ENHRY, SYGVKD. V trimming: 11 bases; J trimming: 3 bases; junction bases outside the gene matches: 8.

V gene TRBV29-1 combines with J gene TRBJ1-1, with 7 bases that match TRBD1. With V trimmed by 7 bases and J by 4 bases, 9 bases remained unmatched. The germline V gene encodes CDR1 SQVTM and CDR2 ANQGSEA. The CDR3 sequence is 13 residues long. CDR3 region: CSGSQQGFTEAFF. The DNA for the CDR3 is TGCAGCGGGTCACAACAGGGGTTCACTGAAGCTTTCTTT.

This clone occurred once. The chain combines TRBV2 with TRBJ2-5; tentatively, D is TRBD2 (6 bases). V was pared by 1 base and J by 2 bases, with 14 bases between. CDR3 size: 16 residues. The germline gives CDR1 SNHLY, CDR2 FYNNEI. Here the CDR3 DNA reads TGTGCCAGCAGTGAAGGGTTGGCGGGATGGCAAGAGACCCAGTACTTC. Translation gives CASSEGLAGWQETQYF.

The genes are TRBV7-2 and TRBJ1-2; 7 bases are a match to TRBD1. V trimming: 4 bases; J trimming: 4 bases; junction bases outside the gene matches: 6. This CDR3 comprises 14 residues. CDR1 SGHTA and CDR2 FQGNSA come from the germline V gene. CDR3 residues: CASSSPGQSYGYTF. Written as DNA, the CDR3 is TGTGCCAGCAGCTCTCCGGGACAGAGCTATGGCTACACCTTC.

The chain combines TRBV19 with TRBJ2-2; D is unclear. Germline values: CDR1 LNHDA, CDR2 SQIVND (reference sequence). The CDR3 has 17 amino acids. Trimming pared 0 bases from V and 4 bases from J, leaving 15 bases between. CDR3 residues: CASSIDLLRVGTGELFF. The CDR3 DNA sequence: TGTGCCAGTAGTATAGATCTCCTACGGGTAGGCACCGGGGAGCTGTTTTTT.

The count of this clone is one. The CDR3 nucleotides read TGTGCCACCAGTGATTCTCCGTATGAGCAGTTCTTC. It specifies CATSDSPYEQFF. The genes are TRBV24-1 and TRBJ2-1; unclear D gene. The V gene lost 2 bases and the J gene lost 8 bases, with 6 bases spanning the gap. This CDR3 is 12 amino acids long. CDR1 and CDR2 from the germline V gene are KGHDR and SFDVKD.

The V and J genes are TRBV19 and TRBJ1-2; 9 bases are shared with TRBD1. Germline loops: CDR1 LNHDA, CDR2 SQIVND (reference sequence). The V and J ends lost 5 bases and 4 bases, in that order; junction bases with no gene match: 5. CDR3 length: 14 amino acids. The CDR3 region has the DNA TGTGCCAGTAGTCCCCGGGGACAGGGCTATGGCTACACCTTC. Protein product: CASSPRGQGYGYTF.

The V and J genes are TRBV6-2 or TRBV6-3 and TRBJ2-1, with 10 bases aligning to TRBD2. J lost 4 bases, V lost 6 bases, and 9 bases had no gene match. Germline V gives CDR1 MNHEY, CDR2 SVGEGT. This CDR3 spans 16 amino acids. The chain's CDR3 is CASSPLSGGLYNEQFF. For the CDR3, the DNA is TGTGCCAGCAGCCCACTTAGCGGGGGGTTGTACAATGAGCAGTTCTTC.

The V call is TRBV7-3, the J call TRBJ2-1, with TRBD2 as a possible D gene (6 bases). Trimming cost V 1 base and J 0 bases, with 13 bases left between them. The CDR3 runs to 17 residues. CDR1 and CDR2 from the germline V gene are SGHTA and FQGTGA. The CDR3 here is CASSLSGGISSYNEQFF. The CDR3 DNA reads TGTGCCAGCAGCTTAAGTGGCGGGATTAGCTCCTACAATGAGCAGTTCTTC.

This chain connects TRBV6-5 to TRBJ2-7, with 7 bases matching TRBD1. V lost 4 bases to trimming and J lost 2 bases; unmatched junction nucleotides: 5. The CDR3 spans 14 residues. Germline-derived CDR1 and CDR2 are MNHEY and SVGAGI. The CDR3 protein is CASSSWTGTYEQYF. In DNA, the CDR3 is TGTGCCAGCAGTTCCTGGACAGGAACCTACGAGCAGTACTTC.